This T cell receptor beta chain was sequenced for a study of type 1 regulatory T cells (dated by TCRdb to 2020 to 2023). Turning to the overall study: The study characterized an in vitro protocol that generated a Tr1-enriched, alloantigen-specific CD4 T cell product named T-allo10. Patients with hematological malignancies who were receiving allogeneic hematopoietic stem cell transplantation were the group in which T-allo10 was being clinically evaluated.

From V the trimming removes 5 bases and from J it removes 6 bases, while the gene matches leave 2 bases of the junction unaccounted for. Inclusive of the bounding cysteine and phenylalanine, the CDR3 is 13 residues long. CDR3 DNA only is kept here, 39 bases in frame from base 1. CDR1 and CDR2 are drawn from the germline V gene (reference sequence): SEHNR, FQNEAQ. This clonotype was observed once. The specificity of this receptor is unknown. The record has no base qualities; no much larger clone is one base away. One read represents weak support. TCRdb records Illumina MiSeq as the sequencer. Using fastp at Q25 and MiXCR, TCRdb reprocessed the public reads and kept productive beta chains. For every CDR3 protein sequence, its rows merge into one entry that carries the most common genes and DNA. The sample contains over 55,000 distinct CDR3 sequences, 63% of them found a single time. The ten largest clonotypes hold less than 8.5% of the sample.

T-allo10 cells derived from donors were reported to be host alloantigen-specific and anergic, and to suppress in an alloantigen-specific manner. The sequencing sample was made of cultured T cells, either the whole culture or a sorted T cell fraction (not recorded which). Interpreted using the paper, the cell subset or site label stands for: Tr1-enriched cell product generated in vitro against host alloantigens. The sequence links TRBV7-9 to TRBJ2-1; 9 junctional bases match TRBD1. This receptor was identified in a human donor in good health. DNA sequence: TGTGCCAGCAGCGAGGACAGGGGCAATGAGCAGTTCTTC. This translates into CASSEDRGNEQFF.